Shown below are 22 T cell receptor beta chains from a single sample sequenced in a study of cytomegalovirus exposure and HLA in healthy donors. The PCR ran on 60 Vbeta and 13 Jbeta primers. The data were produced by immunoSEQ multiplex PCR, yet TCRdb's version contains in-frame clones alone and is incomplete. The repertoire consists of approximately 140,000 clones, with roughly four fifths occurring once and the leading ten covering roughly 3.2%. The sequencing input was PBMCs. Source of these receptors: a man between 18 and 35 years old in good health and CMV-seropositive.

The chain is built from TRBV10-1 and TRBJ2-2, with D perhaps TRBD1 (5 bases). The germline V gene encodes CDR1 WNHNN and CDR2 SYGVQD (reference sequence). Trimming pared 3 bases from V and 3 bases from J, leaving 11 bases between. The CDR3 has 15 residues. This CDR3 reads CASSERQGDTGELFF. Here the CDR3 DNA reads TGCGCCAGCAGTGAACGGCAGGGTGACACCGGGGAGCTGTTTTTT.

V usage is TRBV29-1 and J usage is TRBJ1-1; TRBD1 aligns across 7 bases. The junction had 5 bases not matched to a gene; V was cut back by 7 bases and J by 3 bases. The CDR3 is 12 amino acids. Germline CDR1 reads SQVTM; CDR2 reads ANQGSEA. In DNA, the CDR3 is TGCAGCGGGACCCAGGGGGACACTGAAGCTTTCTTT. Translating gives CSGTQGDTEAFF.

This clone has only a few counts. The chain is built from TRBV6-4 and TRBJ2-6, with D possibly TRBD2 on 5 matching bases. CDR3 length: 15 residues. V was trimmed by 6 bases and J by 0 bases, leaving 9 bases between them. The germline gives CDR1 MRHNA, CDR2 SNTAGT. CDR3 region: CASSPTSSGANVLTF. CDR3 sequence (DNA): TGTGCCAGCAGCCCAACTAGCTCTGGGGCCAACGTCCTGACTTTC.

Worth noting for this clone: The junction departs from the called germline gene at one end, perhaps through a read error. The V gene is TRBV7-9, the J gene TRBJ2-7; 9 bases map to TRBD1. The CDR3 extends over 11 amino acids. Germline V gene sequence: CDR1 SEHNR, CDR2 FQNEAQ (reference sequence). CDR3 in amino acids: CSSSSGQGMYF. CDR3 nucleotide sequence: TGTTCCAGCAGCTCGGGACAGGGAATGTACTTC.

The CDR3 loop reads CASSLNRGWSEAFF. The CDR3 DNA reads as TGTGCCAGCAGCCTCAACAGGGGTTGGAGTGAAGCTTTCTTT. The rearrangement joins TRBV2 to TRBJ1-1, with 7 bases lining up with TRBD1. V shed 6 bases and J 7 bases; nucleotides not matched to a gene: 11. This CDR3 comprises 14 residues. Germline V gene sequence: CDR1 SNHLY, CDR2 FYNNEI. Filled out from reference TRBV2 and TRBJ1-1, the complete variable domain reads EPEVTQTPSHQVTQMGQEVILRCVPISNHLYFYWYRQILGQKVEFLVSFYNNEISEKSEIFDDQFSVERPDGSNFTLKIRSTKLEDSAMYFCASSLNRGWSEAFFGQGTRLTVV.

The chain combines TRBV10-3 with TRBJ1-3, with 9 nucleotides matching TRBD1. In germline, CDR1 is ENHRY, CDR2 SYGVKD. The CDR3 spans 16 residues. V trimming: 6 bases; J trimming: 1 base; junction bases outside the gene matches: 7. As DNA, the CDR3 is TGTGCCATCAGCCCCGCGGGGACAGGGTCTGGAAACACCATATATTTT. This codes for CAISPAGTGSGNTIYF.

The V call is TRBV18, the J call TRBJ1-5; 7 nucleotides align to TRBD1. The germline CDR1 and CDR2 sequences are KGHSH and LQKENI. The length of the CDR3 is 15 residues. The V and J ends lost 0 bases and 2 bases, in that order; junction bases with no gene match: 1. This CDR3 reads CASSPPGTGNQPQHF. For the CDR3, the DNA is TGTGCCAGCTCACCACCCGGGACAGGCAATCAGCCCCAGCATTTT.

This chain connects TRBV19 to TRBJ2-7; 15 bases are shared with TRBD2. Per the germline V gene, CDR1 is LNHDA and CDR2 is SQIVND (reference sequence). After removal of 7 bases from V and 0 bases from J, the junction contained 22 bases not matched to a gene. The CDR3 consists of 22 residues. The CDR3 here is CASTNHPSRQGTSGRTSYEQYF. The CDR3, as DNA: TGTGCCAGTACCAATCACCCCTCCCGTCAGGGGACTAGCGGGAGGACCTCCTACGAGCAGTACTTC. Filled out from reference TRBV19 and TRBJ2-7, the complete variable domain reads DGGITQSPKYLFRKEGQNVTLSCEQNLNHDAMYWYRQDPGQGLRLIYYSQIVNDFQKGDIAEGYSVSREKKESFPLTVTSAQKNPTAFYLCASTNHPSRQGTSGRTSYEQYFGPGTRLTVT.

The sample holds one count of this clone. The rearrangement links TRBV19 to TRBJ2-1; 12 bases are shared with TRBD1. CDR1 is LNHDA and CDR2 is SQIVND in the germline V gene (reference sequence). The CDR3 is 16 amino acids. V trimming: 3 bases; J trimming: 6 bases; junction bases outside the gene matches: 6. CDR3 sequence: CASSMEGQGALNEQFF. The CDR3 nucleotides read TGTGCCAGTAGTATGGAGGGACAGGGGGCGCTCAATGAGCAGTTCTTC. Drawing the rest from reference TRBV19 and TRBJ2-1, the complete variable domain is DGGITQSPKYLFRKEGQNVTLSCEQNLNHDAMYWYRQDPGQGLRLIYYSQIVNDFQKGDIAEGYSVSREKKESFPLTVTSAQKNPTAFYLCASSMEGQGALNEQFFGPGTRLTVL.

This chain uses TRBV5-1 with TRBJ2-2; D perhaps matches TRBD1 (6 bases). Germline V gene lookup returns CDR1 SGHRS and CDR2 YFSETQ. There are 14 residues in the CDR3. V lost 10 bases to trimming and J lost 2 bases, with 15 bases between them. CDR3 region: CAAKTGINTGELFF. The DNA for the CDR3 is TGCGCCGCTAAAACAGGGATTAACACCGGGGAGCTGTTTTTT.

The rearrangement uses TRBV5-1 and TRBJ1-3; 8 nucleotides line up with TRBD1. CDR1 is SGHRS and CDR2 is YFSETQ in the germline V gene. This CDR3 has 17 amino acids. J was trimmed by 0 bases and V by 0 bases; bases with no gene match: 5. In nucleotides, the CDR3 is TGCGCCAGCAGCTTGGCCGCAGGGGGCCTCTCTGGAAACACCATATATTTT. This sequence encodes CASSLAAGGLSGNTIYF.

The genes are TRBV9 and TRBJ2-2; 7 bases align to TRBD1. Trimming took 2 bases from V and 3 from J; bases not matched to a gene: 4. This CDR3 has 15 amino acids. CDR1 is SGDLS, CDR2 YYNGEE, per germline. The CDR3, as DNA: TGTGCCAGCAGCGTGCGACAGGGATACACCGGGGAGCTGTTTTTT. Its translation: CASSVRQGYTGELFF.

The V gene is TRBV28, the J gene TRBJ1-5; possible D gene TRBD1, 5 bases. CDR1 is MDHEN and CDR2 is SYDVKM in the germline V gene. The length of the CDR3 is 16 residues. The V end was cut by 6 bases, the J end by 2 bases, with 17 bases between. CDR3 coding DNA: TGTGCCAGCAGCCCTGTGGGGGGGTGGGGCAATCAGCCCCAGCATTTT. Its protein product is CASSPVGGWGNQPQHF.

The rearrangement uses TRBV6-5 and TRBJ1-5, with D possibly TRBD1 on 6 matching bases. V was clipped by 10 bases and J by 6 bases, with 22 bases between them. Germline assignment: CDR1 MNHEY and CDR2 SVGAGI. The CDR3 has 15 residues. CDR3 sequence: CATKYQGIEGQPQHF. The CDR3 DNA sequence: TGTGCCACCAAATACCAGGGGATCGAAGGTCAGCCCCAGCATTTT.

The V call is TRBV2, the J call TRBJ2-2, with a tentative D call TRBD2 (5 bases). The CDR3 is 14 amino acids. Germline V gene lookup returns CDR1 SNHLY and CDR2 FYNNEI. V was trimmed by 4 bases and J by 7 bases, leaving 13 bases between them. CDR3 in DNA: TGTGCCAGCAGTGTTCGGACTGTGAACGGGGAGCTGTTTTTT. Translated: CASSVRTVNGELFF. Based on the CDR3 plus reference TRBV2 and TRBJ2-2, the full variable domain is EPEVTQTPSHQVTQMGQEVILRCVPISNHLYFYWYRQILGQKVEFLVSFYNNEISEKSEIFDDQFSVERPDGSNFTLKIRSTKLEDSAMYFCASSVRTVNGELFFGEGSRLTVL.

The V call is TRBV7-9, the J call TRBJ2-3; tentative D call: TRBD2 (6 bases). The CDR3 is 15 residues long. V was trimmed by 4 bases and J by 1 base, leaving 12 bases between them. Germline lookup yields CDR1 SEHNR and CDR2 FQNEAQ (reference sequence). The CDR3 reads CASSSGTQRTDTQYF. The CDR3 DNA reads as TGTGCCAGCAGCTCAGGGACTCAACGCACAGATACGCAGTATTTT.

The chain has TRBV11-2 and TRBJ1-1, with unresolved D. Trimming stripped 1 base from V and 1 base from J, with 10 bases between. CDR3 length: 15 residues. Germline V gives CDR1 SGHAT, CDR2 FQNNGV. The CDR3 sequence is CASSLVGISNTEAFF. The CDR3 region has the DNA TGTGCCAGCAGCTTAGTTGGCATTTCGAACACTGAAGCTTTCTTT.

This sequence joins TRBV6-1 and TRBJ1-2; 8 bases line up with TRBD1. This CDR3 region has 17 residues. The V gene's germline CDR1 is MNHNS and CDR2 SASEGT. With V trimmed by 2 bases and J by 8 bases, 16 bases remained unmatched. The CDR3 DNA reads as TGTGCCAGCAGTGAAACGGGCAGGGGGCGGCCCCTATACGGCTACACCTTC. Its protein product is CASSETGRGRPLYGYTF.

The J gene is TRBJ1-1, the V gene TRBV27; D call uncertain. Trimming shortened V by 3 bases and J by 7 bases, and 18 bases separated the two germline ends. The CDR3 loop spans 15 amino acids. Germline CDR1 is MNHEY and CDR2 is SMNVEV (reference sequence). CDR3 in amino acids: CASSLMSVLTGEAFF. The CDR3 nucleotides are TGTGCCAGCAGTTTGATGAGTGTCCTGACGGGTGAAGCTTTCTTT.

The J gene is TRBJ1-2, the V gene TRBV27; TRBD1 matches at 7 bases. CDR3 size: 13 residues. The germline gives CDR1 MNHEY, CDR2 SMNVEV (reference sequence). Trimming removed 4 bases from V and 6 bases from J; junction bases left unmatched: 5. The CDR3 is CASSYKGGDGYTF. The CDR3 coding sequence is TGTGCCAGCAGTTACAAAGGGGGCGATGGCTACACCTTC.

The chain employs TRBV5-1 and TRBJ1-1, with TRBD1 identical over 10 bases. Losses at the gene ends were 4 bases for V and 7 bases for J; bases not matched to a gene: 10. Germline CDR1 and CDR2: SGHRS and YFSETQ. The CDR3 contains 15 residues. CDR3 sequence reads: CASSGGTGAVGEAFF. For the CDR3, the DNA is TGCGCCAGCAGCGGCGGGACAGGGGCAGTTGGTGAAGCTTTCTTT.

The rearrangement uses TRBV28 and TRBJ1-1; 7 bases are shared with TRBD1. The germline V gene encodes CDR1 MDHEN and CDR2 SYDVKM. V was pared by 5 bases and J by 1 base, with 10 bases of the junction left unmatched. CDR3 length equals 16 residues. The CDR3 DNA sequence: TGTGCCAGCAGTGGCGGTTCGACAGGGTCGAACACTGAAGCTTTCTTT. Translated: CASSGGSTGSNTEAFF.